The clone carrying this T cell receptor (beta chain) has ten or more counts. The antigen remains unidentified. Under the authors' procedure: It was from CDR3 differences across clinicopathological groups that a distant-metastasis classifier for papillary thyroid cancer was built. TCRdb re-clonotyped the PCR reads via MiXCR. These V and J calls derive from TCRdb rather than the authors' analysis. This table holds about 16,000 clones, 15% to 19% found once. This record comes from a study of metastatic and nonmetastatic thyroid tumors. Study-level information: For malignant and benign thyroid patients, tumor or nodule tissue and blood were the sources whose repertoires were compared. Study-wide findings and caveats: As reported, TCR beta diversity in blood and tumor was significantly higher in malignant thyroid tumors than in benign nodules.

CDR1 and CDR2 (germline): MRHNA, SNTAGT. V lost 3 bases to trimming and J lost 7 bases; unmatched junction nucleotides: 10. The CDR3 totals 16 residues. All patients were treatment-naive before thyroid surgery. Source material: blood. The receptor was derived from a female donor with papillary thyroid cancer or a benign thyroid nodule (not recorded which). Some clones in this sample may be carry-over from other donors' samples. The chain links TRBV6-4 to TRBJ2-1; TRBD1 matches at 9 bases. As DNA, the CDR3 is TGTGCCAGCAGTGATACCCCGGGACAGGGTGCGAATGAGCAGTTCTTC. Translating it yields CASSDTPGQGANEQFF.